These T cell receptor beta chains were read from a single sample in a study of response to subunit inactivated influenza vaccine. TCRdb re-analysed the RT-PCR reads in MiXCR, keeping a single row per CDR3 protein. The table includes under 950,000 distinct CDR3 sequences, roughly 20% detected once. The source was PBMCs from blood, collected approximately 5 days after vaccination. These receptor sequences come from a man over 45 who received an inactivated influenza vaccine. CDR3s include the opening cysteine and the closing phenylalanine or tryptophan. Each record gives: clone size, D gene, V gene, J gene, CDR3 DNA, CDR3 protein. D genes are given only for firm matches. Rows give clone size only sometimes, using once, few, many, or a class for an expanded clone.

clone size: .
D gene: TRBD1
V gene: TRBV5-6
J gene: TRBJ1-1
CDR3 DNA: TGTGCCAGCAGCTTTGGGACAGCTATCATGAACACTGAAGCTTTCTTT
CDR3 protein: CASSFGTAIMNTEAFF

clone size: .
D gene: .
V gene: TRBV28
J gene: TRBJ1-4
CDR3 DNA: TGTGCCAGCAGTCCTTCGACAGTGGGGGCAACTAATGAAAAACTGTTTTTT
CDR3 protein: CASSPSTVGATNEKLFF

clone size: .
D gene: .
V gene: TRBV4-3
J gene: TRBJ2-2
CDR3 DNA: TGCGCCAGCAGCCAAGATCCAGGACAGGCGTGGGGGGTGAAGGAGCTGTTTTTT
CDR3 protein: CASSQDPGQAWGVKELFF

clone size: .
D gene: TRBD1
V gene: TRBV5-1
J gene: TRBJ1-2
CDR3 DNA: TGCGCCAGCAGCTTGGGGACAGGAGGAACGAGTGATGGCTACACCTTC
CDR3 protein: CASSLGTGGTSDGYTF

clone size: few
D gene: .
V gene: TRBV12-3/TRBV12-4
J gene: TRBJ1-5
CDR3 DNA: TGTGCCAGCAGTTTAGCGCGGGGGGGCGAGCCCCAGCATTTT
CDR3 protein: CASSLARGGEPQHF

clone size: few
D gene: TRBD1
V gene: TRBV4-2
J gene: TRBJ2-2
CDR3 DNA: TGTGCCAGCAGCAGGGACAGATTTGGCACCGGGGAGCTGTTTTTT
CDR3 protein: CASSRDRFGTGELFF

clone size: .
D gene: .
V gene: TRBV6-1
J gene: TRBJ2-3
CDR3 DNA: TGTGCCAGCAGAGATGGGAGGGGGGGCCGTACAGATACGCAGTATTTT
CDR3 protein: CASRDGRGGRTDTQYF

clone size: .
D gene: .
V gene: TRBV4-1
J gene: TRBJ2-7
CDR3 DNA: TGCGCCAGCAGACGCGCCCACGGCTCTTCCTACGAGCAGTACTTC
CDR3 protein: CASRRAHGSSYEQYF

clone size: .
D gene: TRBD1
V gene: TRBV12-3/TRBV12-4
J gene: TRBJ2-3
CDR3 DNA: TGTGCCATCCAACAGGGGCTTTGGAGCACAGATACGCAGTATTTT
CDR3 protein: CAIQQGLWSTDTQYF

clone size: few
D gene: TRBD1
V gene: TRBV20-1
J gene: TRBJ2-1
CDR3 DNA: TGCAGTGCTAGAGATCGGACAGGAGCTAGGCAGGAGCAGTTCTTC
CDR3 protein: CSARDRTGARQEQFF

clone size: few
D gene: .
V gene: TRBV28
J gene: TRBJ2-3
CDR3 DNA: TGTGCCAGCGCCCTCGGGGGAGGCACAGATACGCAGTATTTT
CDR3 protein: CASALGGGTDTQYF

clone size: many
D gene: TRBD2
V gene: TRBV28
J gene: TRBJ2-7
CDR3 DNA: TGTGCCAGCAGTTTAATCCTAGCGGGAGGCTACGAGCAGTACTTC
CDR3 protein: CASSLILAGGYEQYF

clone size: .
D gene: .
V gene: TRBV6-1
J gene: TRBJ1-3
CDR3 DNA: TGTGCCAGCAGTGAAGGTGGAAACACCATATATTTT
CDR3 protein: CASSEGGNTIYF

clone size: .
D gene: .
V gene: TRBV6-1
J gene: TRBJ1-6
CDR3 DNA: TGTGCCAGCAGCCAAGGGGGTGCGGGTTCACCCCTCCACTTT
CDR3 protein: CASSQGGAGSPLHF

clone size: many
D gene: TRBD1
V gene: TRBV5-1
J gene: TRBJ1-2
CDR3 DNA: TGCGCCAGCAGCTGGACGCAGGGGGCTAACTATGGCTACACCTTC
CDR3 protein: CASSWTQGANYGYTF

clone size: few
D gene: TRBD2
V gene: TRBV5-1
J gene: TRBJ2-7
CDR3 DNA: TGCGCCAGCAGCTCGACCGGGACTAGCGGGAGTAAGCGTATGTACGAGCAGTACTTC
CDR3 protein: CASSSTGTSGSKRMYEQYF

clone size: many
D gene: .
V gene: TRBV12-3/TRBV12-4
J gene: TRBJ2-1
CDR3 DNA: TGTGCCAGCAGTGGACTAGAGCAGTTCTTC
CDR3 protein: CASSGLEQFF

clone size: .
D gene: TRBD2
V gene: TRBV20-1
J gene: TRBJ2-5
CDR3 DNA: TGCAGTGCTTCCACAGCGGGGGGCGGGGAGACCCAGTACTTC
CDR3 protein: CSASTAGGGETQYF

clone size: .
D gene: .
V gene: TRBV15
J gene: TRBJ2-3
CDR3 DNA: TGTGCCACCAGCGACCGTACTACAGATACGCAGTATTTT
CDR3 protein: CATSDRTTDTQYF

clone size: .
D gene: TRBD1
V gene: TRBV5-4
J gene: TRBJ1-1
CDR3 DNA: TGTGCCAGCAGCTTGTTGGGACAGGGGATGAACACTGAAGCTTTCTTT
CDR3 protein: CASSLLGQGMNTEAFF

clone size: few
D gene: .
V gene: TRBV4-3
J gene: TRBJ1-6
CDR3 DNA: TGCGCCAGCAGCCAAGCCACGGCCCTTGGTTCACCCCTCCACTTT
CDR3 protein: CASSQATALGSPLHF

clone size: .
D gene: .
V gene: TRBV7-9
J gene: TRBJ2-5
CDR3 DNA: TGTGCCAGCAGCTTAGGTATCGGGGGCCGGGAAGAGACCCAGTACTTC
CDR3 protein: CASSLGIGGREETQYF

clone size: .
D gene: .
V gene: TRBV21-1
J gene: TRBJ2-4
CDR3 DNA: TGTGCCAGCAGCAGAAGCAAGGGACAGATAGCCAAAAACATTCAGTACTTC
CDR3 protein: CASSRSKGQIAKNIQYF

clone size: few
D gene: .
V gene: TRBV6-5
J gene: TRBJ2-7
CDR3 DNA: TGTGCCAGCAGTTATAAAAGGCACAGAAAAAGATTGAACTACGAGCAGTACTTC
CDR3 protein: CASSYKRHRKRLNYEQYF

clone size: .
D gene: .
V gene: TRBV7-2
J gene: TRBJ2-2
CDR3 DNA: TGTGCCAGCACCCCCGGGATGGCCGGGGAGCTGTTTTTT
CDR3 protein: CASTPGMAGELFF

clone size: .
D gene: .
V gene: TRBV12-3/TRBV12-4
J gene: TRBJ2-3
CDR3 DNA: TGTGCCAGCAGCCCTTTCCGGGGTAGCACAGATACGCAGTATTTT
CDR3 protein: CASSPFRGSTDTQYF

clone size: few
D gene: .
V gene: TRBV4-3
J gene: TRBJ2-7
CDR3 DNA: TGCGCCAGCAGCCTGAGGACAGATTCCTACGAGCAGTACTTC
CDR3 protein: CASSLRTDSYEQYF

clone size: .
D gene: TRBD2
V gene: TRBV20-1
J gene: TRBJ2-3
CDR3 DNA: TGCAGTGCTAGCGGCTACTTTTGGGAGGGCCCTAGCACAGATACGCAGTATTTT
CDR3 protein: CSASGYFWEGPSTDTQYF

clone size: few
D gene: .
V gene: TRBV20-1
J gene: TRBJ2-4
CDR3 DNA: TGCAGTGCTAGAGGGATCCGACACATTCAGTACTTC
CDR3 protein: CSARGIRHIQYF

clone size: .
D gene: .
V gene: TRBV7-9
J gene: TRBJ2-1
CDR3 DNA: TGTGCCAGCATCAGGTCCCCCGTCAACAATGAGCAGTTCTTC
CDR3 protein: CASIRSPVNNEQFF

clone size: .
D gene: .
V gene: TRBV20-1
J gene: TRBJ1-2
CDR3 DNA: TGCAGTGCTAGTCCTCAGGGAGAGGCTGGCTACACCTTC
CDR3 protein: CSASPQGEAGYTF